This T cell receptor beta chain came from a study of T cells in Graves' hyperthyroidism and ophthalmopathy. Study-level findings and limits: In the blood, most expanded thyroid clonotypes above 0.001 appeared as well.

Amplified regions were TCR beta CDR3 sequences from RNA transcripts. With the HTBI primer set, the TCR CDR3 went through a first round of RT-PCR. One entry per CDR3 protein results from TCRdb running MiXCR on the multiplex PCR reads. The profile shows hundreds of thousands of distinct CDR3 sequences, around 25% of them singletons. In its sample, this clonotype was seen many times. The antigen remains unidentified. Every diagnosis used clinical symptoms, serum thyroxine and TRAb, thyroid ultrasound and orbital computed tomography. Extraction of PBMCs used roughly 9.6 ml of fresh peripheral blood. Germline assignment: CDR1 SGDLS and CDR2 YYNGEE. The V and J ends lost 1 base and 7 bases respectively, with 3 bases between them. The CDR3 extends over 12 amino acids.

The source of this sequence is a woman aged 35 to 49 with Graves' ophthalmopathy. The sample taken for sequencing was blood. J is TRBJ1-6 and V is TRBV9; D ambiguous. The CDR3 coding sequence is TGTGCCAGCAGCGTAACAAATTCACCCCTCCACTTT. Its translation is CASSVTNSPLHF.